Presented here are 4 T cell receptor beta chains from one specimen sequenced in a study of cytomegalovirus exposure and HLA in healthy donors. Vbeta (60) and Jbeta (13) primers were used in the PCR. TCRdb's copy holds only in-frame clones and misses some; the assay was immunoSEQ multiplex PCR. Of nearly 300,000 clones listed, just over 85% were seen once; the top ten hold around 3.7%. The sample taken for sequencing was PBMCs. The receptor set was obtained from a man aged 40-55 years in good health and CMV-seropositive.

The chain joins TRBV18 to TRBJ2-7; 11 nucleotides agree with TRBD1. CDR1 is KGHSH and CDR2 is LQKENI in the germline V gene. The CDR3 spans 19 residues. The V gene end was trimmed by 0 bases and the J gene end by 2 bases; junction bases not matched to a gene: 12. As DNA, the CDR3 is TGTGCCAGCTCACCACCAGGACAGGGGGCTTCCTCAACTCCCTACGAGCAGTACTTC. Encoded protein: CASSPPGQGASSTPYEQYF.

The chain couples TRBV18 to TRBJ2-7; 7 positions match TRBD1. This CDR3 has 14 amino acids. From germline, CDR1 is KGHSH and CDR2 LQKENI. V shed 4 bases, J shed 7 bases, and the junction held 10 bases outside the gene matches. The DNA of the CDR3 is TGTGCCAGCTCACTTGACAGGGCTGCAGGTGAGCAGTACTTC. Amino acid sequence: CASSLDRAAGEQYF.

In this sample, this clone turned up a few times. The chain employs TRBV9 and TRBJ1-4, with 7 positions matching TRBD1. The CDR3 covers 15 residues. Losses at the gene ends were 2 bases for V and 3 bases for J; bases not matched to a gene: 4. Germline V lookup: CDR1 SGDLS, CDR2 YYNGEE. CDR3 sequence (DNA): TGTGCCAGCAGCGTGAAAGGGACAGCTAATGAAAAACTGTTTTTT. As protein: CASSVKGTANEKLFF.

This chain connects TRBV2 to TRBJ2-1; TRBD1 matches at 10 bases. The CDR3 covers 19 residues. Losses at the gene ends were 9 bases for V and 6 bases for J; bases not matched to a gene: 23. Germline CDR1 reads SNHLY; CDR2 reads FYNNEI. CDR3 sequence reads: CARELRQGASGGPLNEQFF. The CDR3 DNA reads as TGTGCCAGAGAGTTACGACAGGGGGCTTCGGGAGGCCCCCTCAATGAGCAGTTCTTC.